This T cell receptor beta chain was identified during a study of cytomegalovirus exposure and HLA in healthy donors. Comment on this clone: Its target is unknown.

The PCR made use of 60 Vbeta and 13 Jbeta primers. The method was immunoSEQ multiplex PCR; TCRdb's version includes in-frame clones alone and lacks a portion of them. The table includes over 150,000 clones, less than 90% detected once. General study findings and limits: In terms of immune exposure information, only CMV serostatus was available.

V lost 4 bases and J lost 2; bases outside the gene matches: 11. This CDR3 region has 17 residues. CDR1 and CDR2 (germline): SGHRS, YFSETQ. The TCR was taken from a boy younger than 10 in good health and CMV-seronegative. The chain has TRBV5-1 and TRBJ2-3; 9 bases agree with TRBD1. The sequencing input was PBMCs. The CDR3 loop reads CASSILGTGTVTDTQYF. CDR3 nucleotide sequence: TGCGCCAGCAGCATCCTGGGGACAGGGACCGTCACAGATACGCAGTATTTT.